These 8 T cell receptor beta chains were all obtained from the same sample, sequenced in a study of identical twins (dated by TCRdb to the mid-2010s). The library was produced with 5' RACE. Data came from an Illumina HiSeq 2000. In TCRdb, the public reads were trimmed at Q25 with fastp and aligned with MiXCR, with productive beta chains retained. All rows with the same CDR3 protein become a single entry with the most common DNA and genes. This sample is represented by 150,000 or so distinct CDR3 sequences; under 4.5% of them were singletons. In total, the top ten clones hold 8% to 8.5% of the sample. The sample taken for sequencing was memory T cells sorted from blood. The cell subset or site tag for this specimen amounts to: CD45RO+ enriched T cells. The receptors here all came from a man between 18 and 35 years old in good health.

This clonotype was detected many times. The gene calls are TRBV20-1 and TRBJ2-3; 10 bases fit TRBD2. The CDR3 totals 16 residues. The germline gives CDR1 DFQATT, CDR2 SNEGSKA (reference sequence). With 0 bases clipped from V and 4 bases from J, the junction kept 7 bases outside the gene matches. The DNA for the CDR3 is TGCAGTGCTAGAGATCATCTAGCGGGAGATGCAGATACGCAGTATTTT. This encodes CSARDHLAGDADTQYF.

This clonotype was observed many times. CDR3 in DNA: TGCAGCGTTGCGACAGGGCCTGAAGCTTTCTTT. Amino acids: CSVATGPEAFF. J is TRBJ1-1 and V is TRBV29-1; 7 bases agree with TRBD1. This CDR3 has 11 amino acids. Per the germline V gene, CDR1 is SQVTM and CDR2 is ANQGSEA. V lost 4 bases, J lost 6 bases, and 2 bases stayed unmatched.

Many counts were recorded for this clonotype. The chain joins TRBV7-2 to TRBJ1-2; no firm D call. The CDR3 runs to 13 residues. V was clipped by 1 base and J by 3 bases, with 6 bases between them. CDR1 is SGHTA and CDR2 is FQGNSA in the germline V gene. CDR3 sequence (DNA): TGTGCCAGCAGCTTAGACGGCCACTATGGCTACACCTTC. It specifies CASSLDGHYGYTF.

This clonotype came up many times. This chain uses TRBV29-1 with TRBJ2-3, with 11 bases aligning to TRBD2. In germline, CDR1 is SQVTM, CDR2 ANQGSEA. Trimming cost V 5 bases and J 2 bases; bases outside gene matches: 3. The length of the CDR3 is 14 residues. This CDR3 is CSVHSGRDTDTQYF. DNA for the CDR3: TGCAGCGTTCATAGCGGGAGGGACACAGATACGCAGTATTTT.

There are many counts of this clonotype. This rearrangement joins TRBV7-2 to TRBJ1-1; the D is unclear. Trimming pared 1 base from V and 4 bases from J, leaving 10 bases between. The CDR3 has 14 residues. CDR1 and CDR2 (germline): SGHTA, FQGNSA. CDR3 bases: TGTGCCAGCAGCTTAGGCCCTCCCCGCACTGAAGCTTTCTTT. Its translation: CASSLGPPRTEAFF.

This clonotype was recorded many times. The chain combines TRBV20-1 with TRBJ2-1; D call uncertain. The germline V and J ends were trimmed by 0 bases and 4 bases, with 7 bases remaining between them. Germline values: CDR1 DFQATT, CDR2 SNEGSKA (reference sequence). The CDR3 extends over 13 amino acids. The CDR3 loop reads CSARELAYNEQFF. CDR3 coding DNA: TGCAGTGCTAGAGAGTTAGCATACAATGAGCAGTTCTTC.

This clonotype was observed at least ten times. The J gene is TRBJ1-5, the V gene TRBV28; possibly TRBD1 for D (6 bases). CDR1 is MDHEN, CDR2 SYDVKM, per germline. The CDR3 contains 15 residues. With 8 bases removed from V and 2 bases from J, the gap between germline ends came to 16 bases. The CDR3 loop is CASRPAGGRNQPQHF. In DNA, the CDR3 is TGTGCCAGCCGGCCCGCGGGGGGCCGCAATCAGCCCCAGCATTTT.

This clonotype was picked up many times. This chain links TRBV6-5 with TRBJ1-1, with unresolved D. Germline assignment: CDR1 MNHEY and CDR2 SVGAGI. Trimming pared 2 bases from V and 7 bases from J, leaving 14 bases between. The CDR3 covers 14 residues. The DNA of the CDR3 is TGTGCCAGCAGTTACAGGTCGGGGAGAAATGAAGCTTTCTTT. Residues: CASSYRSGRNEAFF.